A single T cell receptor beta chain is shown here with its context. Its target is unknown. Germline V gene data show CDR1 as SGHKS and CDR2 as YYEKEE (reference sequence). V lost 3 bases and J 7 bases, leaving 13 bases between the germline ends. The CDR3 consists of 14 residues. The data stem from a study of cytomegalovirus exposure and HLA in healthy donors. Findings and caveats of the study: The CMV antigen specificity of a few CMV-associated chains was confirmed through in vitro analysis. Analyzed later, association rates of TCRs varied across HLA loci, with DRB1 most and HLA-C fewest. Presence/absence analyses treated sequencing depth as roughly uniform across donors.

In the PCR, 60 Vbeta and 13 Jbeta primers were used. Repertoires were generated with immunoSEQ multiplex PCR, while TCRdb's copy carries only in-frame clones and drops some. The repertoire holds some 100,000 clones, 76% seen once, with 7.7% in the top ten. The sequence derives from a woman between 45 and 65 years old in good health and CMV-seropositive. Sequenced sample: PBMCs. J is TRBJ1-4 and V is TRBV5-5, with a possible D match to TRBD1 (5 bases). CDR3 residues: CASSSRGGGEKLFF. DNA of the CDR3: TGTGCCAGCAGCTCACGCGGGGGGGGTGAAAAACTGTTTTTT.